This T cell receptor (beta chain) is from a study of blood T cell repertoires in COVID-19. TCRdb's copy holds only in-frame clones and misses some; the assay was immunoSEQ multiplex PCR. Seen here are more than 150,000 clones, about nine tenths observed once, and the top ten hold 2% to 2.5%. Cohort allocation depended upon clinical history that participants reported. The CDR3 runs to 14 residues. Trimming removed 5 bases from V and 2 bases from J; junction bases left unmatched: 5. Germline V CDR1 and CDR2: SGHNT, YENEEA. The sequence was obtained from a woman aged 30 to 39 who had recovered from COVID-19. The material sequenced was PBMCs or T cells enriched from blood (not recorded which). The chain links TRBV11-3 to TRBJ2-5, with 7 bases matching TRBD2. The CDR3 bases are TGTGCCAGCAGCCCTAGACTAGCACAAGAGACCCAGTACTTC. This gives the protein CASSPRLAQETQYF.